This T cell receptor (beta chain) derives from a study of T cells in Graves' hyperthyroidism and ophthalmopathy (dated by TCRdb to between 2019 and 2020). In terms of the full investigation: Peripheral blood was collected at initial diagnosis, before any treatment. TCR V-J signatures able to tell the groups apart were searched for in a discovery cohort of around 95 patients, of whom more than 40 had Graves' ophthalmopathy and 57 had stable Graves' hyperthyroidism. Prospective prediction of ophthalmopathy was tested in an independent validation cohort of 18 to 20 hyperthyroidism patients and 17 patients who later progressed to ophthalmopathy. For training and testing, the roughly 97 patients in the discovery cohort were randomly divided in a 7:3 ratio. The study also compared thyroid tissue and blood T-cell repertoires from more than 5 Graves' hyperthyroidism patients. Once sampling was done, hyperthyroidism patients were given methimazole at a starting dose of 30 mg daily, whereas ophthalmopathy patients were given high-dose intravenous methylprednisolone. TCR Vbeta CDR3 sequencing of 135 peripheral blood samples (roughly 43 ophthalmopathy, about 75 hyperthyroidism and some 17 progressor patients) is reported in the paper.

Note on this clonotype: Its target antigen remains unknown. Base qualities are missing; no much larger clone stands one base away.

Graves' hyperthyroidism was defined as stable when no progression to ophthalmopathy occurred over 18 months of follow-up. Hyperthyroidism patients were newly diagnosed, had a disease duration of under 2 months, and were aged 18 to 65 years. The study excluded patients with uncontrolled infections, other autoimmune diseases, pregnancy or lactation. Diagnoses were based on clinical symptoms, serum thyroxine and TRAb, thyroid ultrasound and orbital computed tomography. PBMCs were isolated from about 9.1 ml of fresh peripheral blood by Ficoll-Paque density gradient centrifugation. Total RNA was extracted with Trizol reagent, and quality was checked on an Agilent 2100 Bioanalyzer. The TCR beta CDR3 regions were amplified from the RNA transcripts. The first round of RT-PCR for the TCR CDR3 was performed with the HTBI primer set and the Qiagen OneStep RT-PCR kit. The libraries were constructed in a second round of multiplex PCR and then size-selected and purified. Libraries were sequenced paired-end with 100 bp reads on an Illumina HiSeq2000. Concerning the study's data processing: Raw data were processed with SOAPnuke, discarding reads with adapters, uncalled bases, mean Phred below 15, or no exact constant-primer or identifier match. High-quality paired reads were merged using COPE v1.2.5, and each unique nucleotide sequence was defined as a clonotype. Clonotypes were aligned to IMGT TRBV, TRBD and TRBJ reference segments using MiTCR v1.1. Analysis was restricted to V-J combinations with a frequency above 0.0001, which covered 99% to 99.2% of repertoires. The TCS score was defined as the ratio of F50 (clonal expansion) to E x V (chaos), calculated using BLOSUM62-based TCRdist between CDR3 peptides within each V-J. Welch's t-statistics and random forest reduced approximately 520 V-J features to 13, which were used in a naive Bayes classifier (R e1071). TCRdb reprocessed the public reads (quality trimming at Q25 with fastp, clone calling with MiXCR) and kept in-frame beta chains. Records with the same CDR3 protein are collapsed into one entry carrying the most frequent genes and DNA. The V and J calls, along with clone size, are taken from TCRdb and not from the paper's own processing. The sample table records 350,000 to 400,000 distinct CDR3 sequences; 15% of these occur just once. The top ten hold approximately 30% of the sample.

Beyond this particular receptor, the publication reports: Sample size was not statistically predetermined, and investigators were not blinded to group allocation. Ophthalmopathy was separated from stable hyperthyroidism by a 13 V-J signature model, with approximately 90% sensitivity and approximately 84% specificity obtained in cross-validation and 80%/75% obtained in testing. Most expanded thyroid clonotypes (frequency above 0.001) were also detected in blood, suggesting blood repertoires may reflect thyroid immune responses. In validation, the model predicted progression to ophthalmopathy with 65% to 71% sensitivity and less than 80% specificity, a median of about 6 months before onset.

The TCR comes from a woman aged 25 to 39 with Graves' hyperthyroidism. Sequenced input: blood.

The nucleotides read TGTGCCAGCAGCTTCGGACTAGCGGGAGTCAGAGACACAGATACGCAGTATTTT. The translation is CASSFGLAGVRDTDTQYF. The chain uses TRBV7-9 and TRBJ2-3; 13 nucleotides in the junction match TRBD2. The CDR3 runs 18 residues from the cysteine to the phenylalanine. This entry keeps only the CDR3 DNA: 54 bases, framed from base 1. V loses 3 bases at its end and J loses 2 bases; junction bases beyond the gene matches: 8. Reading the germline V gene (reference sequence) gives CDR1 SEHNR and CDR2 FQNEAQ.